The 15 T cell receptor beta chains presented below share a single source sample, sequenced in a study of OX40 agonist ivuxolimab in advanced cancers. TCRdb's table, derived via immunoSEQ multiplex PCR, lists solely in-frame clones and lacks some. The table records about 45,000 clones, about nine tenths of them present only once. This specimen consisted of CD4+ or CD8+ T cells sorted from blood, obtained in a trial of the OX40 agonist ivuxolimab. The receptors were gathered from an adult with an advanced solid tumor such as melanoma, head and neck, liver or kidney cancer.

CDR3 sequence (DNA): TGTGCCAGCAGTGCCGTGGCTAGCGGGAGGGCCAACGAGCAGTACTTC. Encoded protein: CASSAVASGRANEQYF. The rearrangement links TRBV2 to TRBJ2-7; 12 bases align to TRBD2. This CDR3 is built from 16 residues. Germline assignment: CDR1 SNHLY and CDR2 FYNNEI. V was pared by 4 bases and J by 5 bases, with 9 bases of the junction left unmatched.

CDR3 in DNA: TGCGCCAGCAGCCAAGAAGCAGGGAACCACAATGAGCAGTTCTTC. It yields the protein CASSQEAGNHNEQFF. V is TRBV4-1 and J is TRBJ2-1; D is perhaps TRBD1 (5 bases). The ends were cut back, 0 bases at V and 5 bases at J, with 11 bases in the middle. In germline, CDR1 is MGHRA, CDR2 YSYEKL. This CDR3 is 15 amino acids long.

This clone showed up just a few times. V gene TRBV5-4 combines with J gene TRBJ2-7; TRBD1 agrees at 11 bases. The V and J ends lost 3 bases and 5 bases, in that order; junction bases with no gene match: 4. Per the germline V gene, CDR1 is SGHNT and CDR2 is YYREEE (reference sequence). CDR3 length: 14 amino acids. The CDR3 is CASSSGTGGHEQYF. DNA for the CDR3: TGTGCCAGCAGCTCCGGGACAGGGGGTCACGAGCAGTACTTC.

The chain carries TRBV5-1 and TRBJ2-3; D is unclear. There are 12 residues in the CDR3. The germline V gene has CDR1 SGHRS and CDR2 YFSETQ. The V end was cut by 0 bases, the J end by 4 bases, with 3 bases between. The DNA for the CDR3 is TGCGCCAGCAGCTTGGATGCAGATACGCAGTATTTT. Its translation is CASSLDADTQYF.

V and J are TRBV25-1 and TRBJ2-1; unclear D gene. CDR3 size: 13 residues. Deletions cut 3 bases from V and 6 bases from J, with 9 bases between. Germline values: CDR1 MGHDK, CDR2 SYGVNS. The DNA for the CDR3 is TGTGCCAGCAGTGAGTATTCGAGCAATGAGCAGTTCTTC. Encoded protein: CASSEYSSNEQFF.

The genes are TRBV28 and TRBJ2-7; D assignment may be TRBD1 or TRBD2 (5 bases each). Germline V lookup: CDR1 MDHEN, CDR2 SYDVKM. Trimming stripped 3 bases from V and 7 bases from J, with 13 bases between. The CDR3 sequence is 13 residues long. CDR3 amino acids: CASSLGTGGEQYF. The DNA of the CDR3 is TGTGCCAGCAGTTTGGGAACAGGCGGGGAGCAGTACTTC. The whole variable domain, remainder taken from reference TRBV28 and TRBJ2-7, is DVKVTQSSRYLVKRTGEKVFLECVQDMDHENMFWYRQDPGLGLRLIYFSYDVKMKEKGDIPEGYSVSREKKERFSLILESASTNQTSMYLCASSLGTGGEQYFGPGTRLTVT.

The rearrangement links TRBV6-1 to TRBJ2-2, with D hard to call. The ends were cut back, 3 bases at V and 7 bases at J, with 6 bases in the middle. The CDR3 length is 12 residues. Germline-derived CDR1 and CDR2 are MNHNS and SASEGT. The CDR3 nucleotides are TGTGCCAGCAGTGATCTCGACGGGGAGCTGTTTTTT. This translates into CASSDLDGELFF.

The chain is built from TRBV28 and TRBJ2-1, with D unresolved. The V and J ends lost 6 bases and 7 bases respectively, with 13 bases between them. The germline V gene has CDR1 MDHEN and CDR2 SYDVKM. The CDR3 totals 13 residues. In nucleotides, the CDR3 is TGTGCCAGCAGCTATATCTTAACAAATGAGCAGTTCTTC. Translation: CASSYILTNEQFF.

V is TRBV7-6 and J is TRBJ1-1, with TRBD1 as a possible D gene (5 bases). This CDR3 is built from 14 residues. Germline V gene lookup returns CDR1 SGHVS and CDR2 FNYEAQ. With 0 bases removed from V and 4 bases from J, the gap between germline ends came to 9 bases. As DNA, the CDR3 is TGTGCCAGCAGCTTAGCGGGACTATCCACTGAAGCTTTCTTT. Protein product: CASSLAGLSTEAFF.

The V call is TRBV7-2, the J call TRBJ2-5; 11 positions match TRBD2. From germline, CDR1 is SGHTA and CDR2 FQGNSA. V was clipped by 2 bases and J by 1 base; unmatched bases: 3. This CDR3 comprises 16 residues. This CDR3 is CASSLRLAGSQETQYF. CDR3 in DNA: TGTGCCAGCAGCTTACGACTAGCGGGGAGCCAAGAGACCCAGTACTTC.

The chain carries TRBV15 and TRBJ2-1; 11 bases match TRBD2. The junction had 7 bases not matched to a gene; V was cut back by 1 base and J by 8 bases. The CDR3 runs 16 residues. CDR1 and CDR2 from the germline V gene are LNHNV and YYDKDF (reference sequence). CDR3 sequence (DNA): TGTGCCACCAGCAGAGGCGAGCTAGCGGGGGGATATGAGCAGTTCTTC. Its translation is CATSRGELAGGYEQFF.

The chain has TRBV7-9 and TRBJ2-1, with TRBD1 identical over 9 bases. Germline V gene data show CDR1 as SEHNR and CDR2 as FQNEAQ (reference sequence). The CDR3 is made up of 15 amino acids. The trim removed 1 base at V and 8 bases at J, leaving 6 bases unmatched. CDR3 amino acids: CASSLVVGTGHEQFF. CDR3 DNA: TGTGCCAGCAGCTTAGTTGTAGGGACAGGGCATGAGCAGTTCTTC.

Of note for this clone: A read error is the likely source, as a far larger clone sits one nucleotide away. In DNA, the CDR3 is TGTGCCTGGAGTGTACAGGGAGGGTTTAAGAATGAGCAGTACTTC. Protein sequence: CAWSVQGGFKNEQYF. The V call is TRBV30, the J call TRBJ2-7; possible D gene TRBD2, 7 bases. V was pared by 0 bases and J by 7 bases, with 19 bases between. CDR1 and CDR2 from the germline V gene are GTSNPN and SVGIG (reference sequence). This CDR3 comprises 15 residues.

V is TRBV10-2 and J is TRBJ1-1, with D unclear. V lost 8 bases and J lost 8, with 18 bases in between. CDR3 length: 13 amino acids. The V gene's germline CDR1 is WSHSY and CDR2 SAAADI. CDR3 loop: CASGPGEGREAFF. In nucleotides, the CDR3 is TGCGCCAGCGGCCCGGGTGAGGGCCGGGAAGCTTTCTTT.

For the CDR3, the DNA is TGTGCCAGCAGTGAAACAGGGTATGGCTACACCTTC. Protein sequence: CASSETGYGYTF. The chain couples TRBV7-9 to TRBJ1-2; tentatively, D is TRBD1 (6 bases). CDR3 length equals 12 residues. Germline V gene sequence: CDR1 SEHNR, CDR2 FQNEAQ (reference sequence). Trimming removed 6 bases from V and 5 bases from J, with 10 bases in between.